This T cell receptor (beta chain) originates from a study of OX40 agonist ivuxolimab in advanced cancers. Some clones are missing from TCRdb's copy, which holds only in-frame ones; the method was immunoSEQ multiplex PCR. The table lists some 72,000 clones, approximately 90% of them singletons, with approximately 11% in the top ten. This clone was recorded once. In germline, CDR1 is MNHEY, CDR2 SMNVEV (reference sequence). The CDR3 runs 13 residues. Deletions cut 3 bases from V and 1 base from J, with 4 bases between. The source is an adult with an advanced solid tumor such as melanoma, head and neck, liver or kidney cancer. This chain links TRBV27 with TRBJ2-1; D unclear. The sequencing here drew on CD4+ or CD8+ T cells sorted from blood, taken in a trial of the OX40 agonist ivuxolimab. This chain's CDR3 is CASSFVSYNEQFF. As DNA, the CDR3 is TGTGCCAGCAGTTTCGTTTCCTACAATGAGCAGTTCTTC.